This T cell receptor beta chain was documented in a study of cytomegalovirus exposure and HLA in healthy donors. Study-level background: Samples from HLA-typed donors yielded approximately 80 million unique TCRs in an early data release.

Amplification used 60 Vbeta primers and 13 Jbeta primers. Produced via immunoSEQ multiplex PCR; TCRdb's table is partial and in-frame only. The sample lists 200,000 or so clones; roughly 84% were seen once. V was shortened by 5 bases and J by 4 bases, with 26 bases between the two germline ends. Germline V gene lookup returns CDR1 MGHRA and CDR2 YSYEKL. The CDR3 runs 19 residues. This TCR was sampled from a girl under three years old in good health and CMV-seronegative. Sample: PBMCs. V is TRBV4-1 and J is TRBJ2-2, with D tentatively TRBD1 (8 bases). The CDR3 protein is CASSKWGAGTGRGTGELFF. The CDR3 DNA follows: TGCGCCAGCAGCAAGTGGGGAGCGGGGACAGGAAGGGGCACCGGGGAGCTGTTTTTT.